Presented here are 27 T cell receptor beta chains from one specimen sequenced in a study of cytomegalovirus exposure and HLA in healthy donors. The primer mix had 60 Vbeta and 13 Jbeta primers. Sequenced by immunoSEQ multiplex PCR; TCRdb stores in-frame clones only, minus some. Among roughly 100,000 clones listed, approximately 85% were seen once. The material sequenced was PBMCs. Source of these receptors: a man aged 25-40 years in good health and CMV-seronegative.

The rearrangement joins TRBV5-1 to TRBJ2-2; 8 nucleotides align to TRBD1. The CDR3 sequence is 17 residues long. The V segment lost 4 bases and the J segment 2 bases; nucleotides outside the gene matches: 10. The germline V gene has CDR1 SGHRS and CDR2 YFSETQ. The CDR3 protein is CASSPRAGQGNTGELFF. Here the CDR3 DNA reads TGCGCCAGCAGCCCAAGGGCCGGACAGGGCAACACCGGGGAGCTGTTTTTT.

The count of this clone is one. The chain uses TRBV27 and TRBJ2-3; a possible D gene is TRBD2 (5 bases). The CDR3 has 14 residues. Trimming cost V 5 bases and J 7 bases, with 16 bases left between them. Per the germline V gene, CDR1 is MNHEY and CDR2 is SMNVEV (reference sequence). CDR3 in DNA: TGTGCCAGCAGTCGACTACCCCCCGCACATACGCAGTATTTT. Encoded protein: CASSRLPPAHTQYF.

The chain carries TRBV12-5 and TRBJ2-1; 10 bases are shared with TRBD2. J lost 8 bases, V lost 6 bases, and 10 bases had no gene match. This CDR3 has 15 amino acids. The germline CDR1 and CDR2 sequences are LGHNT and FRNRAP. The CDR3, as DNA: TGTGCTAGTGGACCCTCTAGCGGGGGTAGGGATGAGCAGTTCTTC. Its protein product is CASGPSSGGRDEQFF.

The chain uses TRBV28 and TRBJ2-6; TRBD1 is a possible D gene (5 bases). The CDR3 is made up of 16 amino acids. V was clipped by 4 bases and J by 0 bases, with 10 bases between them. CDR1 and CDR2 from the germline V gene are MDHEN and SYDVKM. The chain's CDR3 is CASSWTQGSGANVLTF. The CDR3 DNA is TGTGCCAGCAGTTGGACGCAGGGCTCTGGGGCCAACGTCCTGACTTTC.

The chain joins TRBV5-6 to TRBJ2-7; 9 bases match TRBD2. CDR3 size: 16 residues. Germline CDR1 reads SGHDT; CDR2 reads YYEEEE. The V and J ends lost 0 bases and 3 bases, in that order; junction bases with no gene match: 7. CDR3 sequence reads: CASSLVWETSGYEQYF. In DNA, the CDR3 is TGTGCCAGCAGCTTGGTTTGGGAGACTAGCGGCTACGAGCAGTACTTC.

The chain has TRBV18 and TRBJ2-3; the D gene is possibly TRBD2 (7 bases). The length of the CDR3 is 17 residues. Germline V gene sequence: CDR1 KGHSH, CDR2 LQKENI. Trimming shortened V by 0 bases and J by 3 bases, and 16 bases separated the two germline ends. CDR3: CASSPPRGAAQTDTQYF. As DNA, the CDR3 is TGTGCCAGCTCACCACCTCGGGGGGCGGCCCAGACAGATACGCAGTATTTT.

This clone was found a few times. One end of the junction is discordant with germline, which a read error may explain. The chain uses TRBV18 and TRBJ2-7; D could derive from TRBD1 or TRBD2 (5 bases each). There are 14 residues in the CDR3. Germline loops: CDR1 KGHSH, CDR2 LQKENI. The CDR3 protein is CASSPPGSQYEQYF. For the CDR3, the DNA is TGTGCCAGCTCCCCACCAGGGAGTCAATACGAGCAGTACTTC. Supplemented by reference TRBV18 and TRBJ2-7, the full variable domain reads NAGVMQNPRHLVRRRGQEARLRCSPMKGHSHVYWYRQLPEEGLKFMVYLQKENIIDESGMPKERFSAEFPKEGPSILRIQQVVRGDSAAYFCASSPPGSQYEQYFGPGTRLTVT.

J is TRBJ2-1 and V is TRBV27; 8 bases agree with TRBD1. In germline, CDR1 is MNHEY, CDR2 SMNVEV (reference sequence). With V trimmed by 4 bases and J by 5 bases, 10 bases remained unmatched. The CDR3 sequence is 16 residues long. This CDR3 reads CASSSRTGGTDNEQFF. CDR3 in DNA: TGTGCCAGCAGTTCCCGAACAGGGGGGACCGACAATGAGCAGTTCTTC.

The rearrangement links TRBV9 to TRBJ2-4; 10 bases are a match to TRBD1. With V trimmed by 4 bases and J by 7 bases, 2 bases remained unmatched. The CDR3 contains 13 residues. Germline CDR1 SGDLS, CDR2 YYNGEE. The CDR3 DNA is TGTGCCAGCAGCATGGACAGGGGGAACATTCAGTACTTC. Amino acid sequence: CASSMDRGNIQYF. The whole variable domain, filled in from reference TRBV9 and TRBJ2-4, reads DSGVTQTPKHLITATGQRVTLRCSPRSGDLSVYWYQQSLDQGLQFLIQYYNGEERAKGNILERFSAQQFPDLHSELNLSSLELGDSALYFCASSMDRGNIQYFGAGTRLSVL.

The rearrangement links TRBV6-5 to TRBJ2-7; the match to TRBD1 covers 9 bases. From germline, CDR1 is MNHEY and CDR2 SVGAGI. After removal of 0 bases from V and 2 bases from J, the junction contained 2 bases not matched to a gene. The CDR3 is 15 amino acids. CDR3 nucleotide sequence: TGTGCCAGCAGTTACTCGGGACAGGGCCCCTACGAGCAGTACTTC. Protein: CASSYSGQGPYEQYF.

The table lists this clone with a count of one. V and J are TRBV18 and TRBJ2-7, with 7 bases matching TRBD1. Germline V gene lookup returns CDR1 KGHSH and CDR2 LQKENI. The CDR3 spans 13 residues. With V trimmed by 2 bases and J by 3 bases, 1 base remained unmatched. The CDR3 here is CASSPRDSYEQYF. The DNA of the CDR3 is TGTGCCAGCTCACCAAGGGACAGCTACGAGCAGTACTTC.

The chain joins TRBV30 to TRBJ1-3; 9 bases fit TRBD1. In germline, CDR1 is GTSNPN, CDR2 SVGIG (reference sequence). CDR3 length: 13 residues. Trimming at V came to 0 bases and at J to 7 bases, leaving 1 base not matched to a gene. The CDR3 DNA reads TGTGCCTGGAGTGTAGGGACAGGGAACACCATATATTTT. This codes for CAWSVGTGNTIYF.

The J gene is TRBJ1-5, the V gene TRBV2, with TRBD1 matching over 7 bases. The CDR3 consists of 15 residues. The germline CDR1 and CDR2 sequences are SNHLY and FYNNEI. J was trimmed by 2 bases and V by 7 bases; bases with no gene match: 8. Here the CDR3 reads CASTRQGGGNQPQHF. As DNA, the CDR3 is TGTGCCAGCACTAGACAGGGCGGAGGCAATCAGCCCCAGCATTTT.

This chain joins TRBV6-5 and TRBJ1-5, with TRBD1 matching 7 bases. CDR1 and CDR2 (germline): MNHEY, SVGAGI. V was clipped by 2 bases and J by 5 bases; unmatched bases: 0. This CDR3 is built from 13 residues. The CDR3 loop is CASSYDRDQPQHF. CDR3 in DNA: TGTGCCAGCAGTTACGACAGGGATCAGCCCCAGCATTTT.

The J gene is TRBJ1-2, the V gene TRBV6-5, with D maybe TRBD1 (5 bases). The CDR3 contains 13 residues. Germline CDR1 is MNHEY and CDR2 is SVGAGI. The V gene lost 0 bases and the J gene lost 7 bases, with 9 bases spanning the gap. CDR3 in DNA: TGTGCCAGCAGTTACTCCAGGGAAAGTGGCTACACCTTC. It translates to CASSYSRESGYTF.

The rearrangement uses TRBV10-1 and TRBJ2-7; a possible D gene is TRBD2 (5 bases). The CDR3 loop spans 13 amino acids. Germline assignment: CDR1 WNHNN and CDR2 SYGVQD (reference sequence). Trimming took 10 bases from V and 4 from J, leaving 17 bases between them. As DNA, the CDR3 is TGCGCCACTCTCAATGGAGGCTCATACGAGCAGTACTTC. It yields the protein CATLNGGSYEQYF.

The chain recombines TRBV5-1 with TRBJ2-3; 16 nucleotides align to TRBD2. Germline CDR1 SGHRS, CDR2 YFSETQ. The junction had 8 bases not matched to a gene; V was cut back by 3 bases and J by 10 bases. The CDR3 has 16 amino acids. The CDR3 DNA reads TGCGCCAGCAGCTCCGGGACTAGCGGGGGGGCGGAGTCGCAGTATTTT. The encoded protein is CASSSGTSGGAESQYF.

This chain connects TRBV2 to TRBJ1-6, with D possibly being TRBD1 (6 bases). The CDR3 consists of 13 residues. V was cut by 7 bases and J by 6 bases, with 10 bases left in between. Germline CDR1 and CDR2: SNHLY and FYNNEI. DNA of the CDR3: TGTGCCAGCAAGCGGGACATTAATTCACCCCTCCACTTT. Translated: CASKRDINSPLHF.

This chain joins TRBV5-1 and TRBJ2-3, with 11 nucleotides matching TRBD1. The CDR3 covers 16 residues. Unmatched junction bases numbered 5, after V lost 3 bases and J lost 2 bases. Looked up from germline, CDR1 is SGHRS and CDR2 is YFSETQ. CDR3 sequence (DNA): TGCGCCAGCAGCTGGGGACAGGGGGTACTCACAGATACGCAGTATTTT. Its translation is CASSWGQGVLTDTQYF. Full variable domain (outside the CDR3, taken from reference TRBV5-1 and TRBJ2-3): KAGVTQTPRYLIKTRGQQVTLSCSPISGHRSVSWYQQTPGQGLQFLFEYFSETQRNKGNFPGRFSGRQFSNSRSEMNVSTLELGDSALYLCASSWGQGVLTDTQYFGPGTRLTVL.

This clone was counted once. The chain is built from TRBV7-3 and TRBJ2-1; the match to TRBD2 covers 9 bases. V shed 2 bases, J shed 2 bases, and the junction held 1 base outside the gene matches. Germline V gives CDR1 SGHTA, CDR2 FQGTGA. The CDR3 has 15 residues. The DNA of the CDR3 is TGTGCCAGCAGCTTATCTAGCGGGGCCTACAATGAGCAGTTCTTC. This sequence encodes CASSLSSGAYNEQFF.

In its sample, this clone was seen once. This chain joins TRBV2 and TRBJ1-5, with TRBD1 identical over 7 bases. The CDR3 covers 18 residues. Germline V gene data show CDR1 as SNHLY and CDR2 as FYNNEI. With V trimmed by 1 base and J by 2 bases, 11 bases remained unmatched. The CDR3: CASSEGYDRAWGNQPQHF. The CDR3 coding sequence is TGTGCCAGCAGTGAAGGTTACGACAGGGCTTGGGGCAATCAGCCCCAGCATTTT.

The rearrangement links TRBV5-6 to TRBJ2-5; 7 nucleotides align to TRBD1. This CDR3 comprises 15 residues. Germline V gene data show CDR1 as SGHDT and CDR2 as YYEEEE. V dropped 3 bases and J dropped 5; count of bases not matched to a gene: 10. The CDR3 region is CASSSATGQGETQYF. The CDR3 DNA reads as TGTGCCAGCAGCTCGGCGACAGGGCAGGGGGAGACCCAGTACTTC.

V is TRBV7-3 and J is TRBJ1-1, with 7 bases lining up with TRBD1. The CDR3 is made up of 15 amino acids. Trimming removed 5 bases from V and 5 bases from J; junction bases left unmatched: 11. Germline V lookup: CDR1 SGHTA, CDR2 FQGTGA. In nucleotides, the CDR3 is TGTGCCAGCAGCCCTGAGATACAGGGGAGGACTGAAGCTTTCTTT. Translation: CASSPEIQGRTEAFF.

V is TRBV5-1 and J is TRBJ2-5, with D perhaps matching TRBD1 (5 bases). The CDR3 has 15 amino acids. Germline CDR1 SGHRS, CDR2 YFSETQ. V lost 2 bases and J 0 bases, leaving 11 bases between the germline ends. CDR3 amino acids: CASSFQGADQETQYF. CDR3 bases: TGCGCCAGCAGCTTTCAGGGCGCAGACCAAGAGACCCAGTACTTC.

The chain combines TRBV10-3 with TRBJ1-1; 8 nucleotides line up with TRBD1. This CDR3 has 13 residues. The germline V gene encodes CDR1 ENHRY and CDR2 SYGVKD. The junction had 4 bases not matched to a gene; V was cut back by 6 bases and J by 4 bases. The CDR3 loop is CAIRDRAGTEAFF. Written as DNA, the CDR3 is TGTGCCATCAGGGACAGGGCGGGCACTGAAGCTTTCTTT.

This chain uses TRBV4-2 with TRBJ1-5; D is perhaps TRBD1 (6 bases). The germline V and J ends were trimmed by 0 bases and 0 bases, with 9 bases remaining between them. The V gene's germline CDR1 is LGHNA and CDR2 YNFKEQ. The CDR3 loop spans 16 amino acids. The CDR3 is CASSQDPGDSNQPQHF. CDR3 DNA: TGTGCCAGCAGCCAAGATCCAGGGGATAGCAATCAGCCCCAGCATTTT.

The rearrangement joins TRBV29-1 to TRBJ1-2, with TRBD1 identical over 7 bases. This CDR3 region has 12 residues. V lost 7 bases and J lost 5; bases outside the gene matches: 7. CDR1 is SQVTM and CDR2 is ANQGSEA in the germline V gene. The CDR3 is CSARQGPYGYTF. Written as DNA, the CDR3 is TGCAGCGCCCGACAGGGACCTTATGGCTACACCTTC.